The source of this T cell receptor beta chain is a study of cytomegalovirus exposure and HLA in healthy donors. Study-wide points: Rare TCR sequences predominated, though certain public TCRs were found in many donors. The authors listed 150 to 200 TCR beta chains as cytomegalovirus-associated. As confirmed in vitro, three CMV-associated chains were specific for CMV antigens. Within the approximately 120 validation repertoires, first-cohort TCR clusters tended to co-occur, according to a later analysis.

Produced via immunoSEQ multiplex PCR; TCRdb's table is partial and in-frame only. The sample yields under 400,000 clones, over 75% seen once. With regard to this clone: What it recognizes is unknown.

CDR3 length equals 18 residues. V was cut by 4 bases and J by 0 bases, with 16 bases left in between. Germline values: CDR1 SGHAT, CDR2 FQNNGV. Sequencing input: PBMCs. The chain combines TRBV11-2 with TRBJ1-6; unclear D gene. The receptor comes from a man aged 30 to 45 in good health and CMV-seronegative. The CDR3 bases are TGTGCCAGCAGCTCGAGGATGGTCTTAAGCTCCTATAATTCACCCCTCCACTTT. Translating gives CASSSRMVLSSYNSPLHF.